The 8 T cell receptor beta chains presented below share a single source sample, sequenced in a study of blood T cell repertoires in COVID-19. Method: immunoSEQ multiplex PCR; TCRdb's copy keeps in-frame clones and lacks some. The sample yields under 300,000 clones, 85% seen once. Sequenced: peripheral blood. Every receptor here comes from a human donor in a cohort sampled during active COVID-19.

CDR3 sequence: CASKREGRDYNEQFF. The CDR3 DNA reads as TGTGCCAGCAAGCGGGAGGGGAGAGATTACAATGAGCAGTTCTTC. V is TRBV2 and J is TRBJ2-1; 10 bases are shared with TRBD2. Germline V gene sequence: CDR1 SNHLY, CDR2 FYNNEI. The CDR3 loop spans 15 amino acids. The V segment lost 7 bases and the J segment 4 bases; nucleotides outside the gene matches: 7.

This sequence joins TRBV2 and TRBJ1-2; D gene ambiguous. The germline V gene encodes CDR1 SNHLY and CDR2 FYNNEI. Between the trimmed V and J ends, which lost 6 bases and 4 bases, there was a span of 18 bases. CDR3 size: 15 residues. The CDR3 region has the DNA TGTGCCAGCAGGAGGTCGACTGAGCTTTTCTATGGCTACACCTTC. Its translation: CASRRSTELFYGYTF.

This chain links TRBV7-9 with TRBJ1-4; D uncertain. Per germline, CDR1 SEHNR and CDR2 FQNEAQ (reference sequence). The V end was cut by 5 bases, the J end by 0 bases, with 19 bases between. The CDR3 has 18 residues. CDR3 DNA sequence: TGTGCCAGCAGCCCCGGGCGGGTTTCCCGCTCAACTAATGAAAAACTGTTTTTT. Translated, it gives CASSPGRVSRSTNEKLFF.

J is TRBJ2-7 and V is TRBV11-2; D ambiguous. Germline V gives CDR1 SGHAT, CDR2 FQNNGV. CDR3 length equals 15 residues. Trimming shortened V by 1 base and J by 0 bases, and 10 bases separated the two germline ends. This chain's CDR3 is CASSLGAGLSYEQYF. CDR3 coding DNA: TGTGCCAGCAGCTTAGGGGCAGGCCTCTCCTACGAGCAGTACTTC.

The CDR3 reads CASSLAPGQGGYGYTF. CDR3 DNA: TGCGCCAGCAGCTTGGCTCCGGGACAGGGTGGCTATGGCTACACCTTC. The rearrangement uses TRBV5-1 and TRBJ1-2; 9 positions match TRBD1. The CDR3 totals 16 residues. V shed 0 bases and J 4 bases; nucleotides not matched to a gene: 7. Germline CDR1 is SGHRS and CDR2 is YFSETQ.

The chain employs TRBV11-2 and TRBJ2-1; 14 bases align to TRBD2. Germline V gives CDR1 SGHAT, CDR2 FQNNGV. The trim removed 5 bases at V and 8 bases at J, leaving 8 bases unmatched. The CDR3 contains 16 residues. The CDR3 loop is CASSPPGLAGVHEQFF. CDR3 coding DNA: TGTGCCAGCAGCCCTCCGGGACTAGCGGGAGTGCATGAGCAGTTCTTC.

The V and J genes are TRBV5-1 and TRBJ2-1; perhaps TRBD2 as D (5 bases). Trimming stripped 4 bases from V and 5 bases from J, with 19 bases between. This CDR3 region has 16 residues. CDR1 SGHRS and CDR2 YFSETQ come from the germline V gene. CDR3 nucleotide sequence: TGCGCCAGCAGCCTTACGGGGTTTCGAGGAAACAATGAGCAGTTCTTC. This sequence encodes CASSLTGFRGNNEQFF.

This clone has only one observation. The chain has TRBV5-1 and TRBJ2-5, with TRBD2 matching 8 bases. The CDR3 sequence is 17 residues long. V was clipped by 4 bases and J by 4 bases; unmatched bases: 15. CDR1 is SGHRS and CDR2 is YFSETQ in the germline V gene. The CDR3 region has the DNA TGCGCCAGCAGCCCTCGAATCGGCGGGAGGTTCGTAGAGACCCAGTACTTC. This codes for CASSPRIGGRFVETQYF. The whole variable domain, filled in from reference TRBV5-1 and TRBJ2-5, reads KAGVTQTPRYLIKTRGQQVTLSCSPISGHRSVSWYQQTPGQGLQFLFEYFSETQRNKGNFPGRFSGRQFSNSRSEMNVSTLELGDSALYLCASSPRIGGRFVETQYFGPGTRLLVL.